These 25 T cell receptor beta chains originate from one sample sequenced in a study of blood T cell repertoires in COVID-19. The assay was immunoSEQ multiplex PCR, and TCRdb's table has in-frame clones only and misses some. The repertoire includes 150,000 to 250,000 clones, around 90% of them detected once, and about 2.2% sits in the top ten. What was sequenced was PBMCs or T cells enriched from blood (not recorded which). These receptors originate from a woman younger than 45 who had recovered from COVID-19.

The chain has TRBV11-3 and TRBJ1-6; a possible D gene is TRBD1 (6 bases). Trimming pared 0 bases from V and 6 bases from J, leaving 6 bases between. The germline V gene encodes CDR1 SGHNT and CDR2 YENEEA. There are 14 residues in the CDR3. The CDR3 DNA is TGTGCCAGCAGCTTAGACAGGGGTAATTCACCCCTCCACTTT. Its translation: CASSLDRGNSPLHF.

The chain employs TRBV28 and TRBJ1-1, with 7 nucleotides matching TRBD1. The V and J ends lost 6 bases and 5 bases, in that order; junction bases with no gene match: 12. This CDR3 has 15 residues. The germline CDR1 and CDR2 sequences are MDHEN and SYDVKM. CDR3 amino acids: CASSSSDRDRTEAFF. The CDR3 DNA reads TGTGCCAGCAGCTCCTCCGACAGGGATAGGACTGAAGCTTTCTTT. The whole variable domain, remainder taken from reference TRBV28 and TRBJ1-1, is DVKVTQSSRYLVKRTGEKVFLECVQDMDHENMFWYRQDPGLGLRLIYFSYDVKMKEKGDIPEGYSVSREKKERFSLILESASTNQTSMYLCASSSSDRDRTEAFFGQGTRLTVV.

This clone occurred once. The CDR3 nucleotides are TGTGCCAGCACGGCAGGGGGTAGGCAAGAGACCCAGTACTTC. It yields the protein CASTAGGRQETQYF. The V call is TRBV6-4, the J call TRBJ2-5; the match to TRBD1 covers 7 bases. This CDR3 spans 14 amino acids. CDR1 MRHNA and CDR2 SNTAGT come from the germline V gene. V was pared by 7 bases and J by 2 bases, with 7 bases of the junction left unmatched.

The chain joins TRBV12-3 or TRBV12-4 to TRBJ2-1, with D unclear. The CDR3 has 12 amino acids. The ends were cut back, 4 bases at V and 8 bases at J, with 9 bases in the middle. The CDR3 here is CASSSANYEQFF. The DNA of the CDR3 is TGTGCCAGCAGTTCAGCCAATTATGAGCAGTTCTTC.

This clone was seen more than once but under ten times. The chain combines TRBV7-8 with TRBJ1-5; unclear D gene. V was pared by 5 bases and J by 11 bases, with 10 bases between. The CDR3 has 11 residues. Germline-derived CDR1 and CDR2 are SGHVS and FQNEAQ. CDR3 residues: CASSPRLSQHF. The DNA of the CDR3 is TGTGCCAGCAGCCCCCGTTTGTCCCAGCATTTT.

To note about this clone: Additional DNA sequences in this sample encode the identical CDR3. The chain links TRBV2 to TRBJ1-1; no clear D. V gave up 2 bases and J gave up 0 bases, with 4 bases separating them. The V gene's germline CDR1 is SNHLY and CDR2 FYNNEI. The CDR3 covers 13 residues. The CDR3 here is CASSERVNTEAFF. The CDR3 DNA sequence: TGTGCCAGCAGTGAACGGGTGAACACTGAAGCTTTCTTT.

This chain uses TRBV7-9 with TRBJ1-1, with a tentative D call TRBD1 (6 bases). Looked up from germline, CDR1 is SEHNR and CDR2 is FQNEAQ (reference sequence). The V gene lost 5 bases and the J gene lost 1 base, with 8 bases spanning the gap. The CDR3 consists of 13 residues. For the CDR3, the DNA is TGTGCCAGCAGCCGAGGGGGGAACACTGAAGCTTTCTTT. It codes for CASSRGGNTEAFF. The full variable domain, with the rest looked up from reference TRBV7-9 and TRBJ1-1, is DTGVSQNPRHKITKRGQNVTFRCDPISEHNRLYWYRQTLGQGPEFLTYFQNEAQLEKSRLLSDRFSAERPKGSFSTLEIQRTEQGDSAMYLCASSRGGNTEAFFGQGTRLTVV.

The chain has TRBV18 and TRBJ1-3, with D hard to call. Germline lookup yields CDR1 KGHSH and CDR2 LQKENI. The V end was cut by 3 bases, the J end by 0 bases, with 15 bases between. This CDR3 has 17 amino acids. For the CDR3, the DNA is TGTGCCAGCTCACCTCGTGGCACAACCGTCTCTGGAAACACCATATATTTT. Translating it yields CASSPRGTTVSGNTIYF.

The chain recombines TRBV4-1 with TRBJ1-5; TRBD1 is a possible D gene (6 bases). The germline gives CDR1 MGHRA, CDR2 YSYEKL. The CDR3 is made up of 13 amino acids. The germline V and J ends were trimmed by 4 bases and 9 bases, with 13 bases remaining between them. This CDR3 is CASSPGGLGPQHF. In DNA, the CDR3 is TGCGCCAGCAGCCCGGGGGGCCTGGGGCCCCAGCATTTT.

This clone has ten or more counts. The CDR3 nucleotides read TGTGCCAGCAACACGCCGGGACAGTCAAATTCACCCCTCCACTTT. Translating gives CASNTPGQSNSPLHF. This chain connects TRBV16 to TRBJ1-6, with 7 bases fitting TRBD1. V shed 7 bases, J shed 7 bases, and the junction held 10 bases outside the gene matches. The CDR3 runs to 15 residues. Germline-derived CDR1 and CDR2 are KGHSY and FQNENV.

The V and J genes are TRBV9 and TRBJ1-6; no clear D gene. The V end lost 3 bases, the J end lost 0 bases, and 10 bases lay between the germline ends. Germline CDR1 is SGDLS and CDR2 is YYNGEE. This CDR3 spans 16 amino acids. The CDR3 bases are TGTGCCAGCAGCGGCGGGAGTAGCTCCTATAATTCACCCCTCCACTTT. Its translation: CASSGGSSSYNSPLHF.

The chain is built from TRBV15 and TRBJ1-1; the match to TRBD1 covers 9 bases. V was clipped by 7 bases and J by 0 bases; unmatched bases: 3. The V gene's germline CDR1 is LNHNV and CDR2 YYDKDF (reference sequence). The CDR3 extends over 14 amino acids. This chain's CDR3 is CATTWDRVNTEAFF. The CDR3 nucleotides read TGTGCCACCACCTGGGACAGGGTGAACACTGAAGCTTTCTTT.

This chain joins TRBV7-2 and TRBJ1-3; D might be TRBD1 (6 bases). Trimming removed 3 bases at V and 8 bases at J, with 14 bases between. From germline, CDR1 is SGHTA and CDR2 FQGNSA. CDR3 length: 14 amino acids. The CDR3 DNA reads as TGTGCCAGCAGCTTGGGACCCGAGGGGGACACCATATATTTT. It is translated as CASSLGPEGDTIYF.

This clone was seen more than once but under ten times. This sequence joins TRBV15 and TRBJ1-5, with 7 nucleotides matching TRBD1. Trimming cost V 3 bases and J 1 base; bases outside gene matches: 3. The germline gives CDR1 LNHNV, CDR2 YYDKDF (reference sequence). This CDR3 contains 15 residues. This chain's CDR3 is CATSRLQGSNQPQHF. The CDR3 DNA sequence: TGTGCCACCAGCAGGTTACAGGGGAGCAATCAGCCCCAGCATTTT.

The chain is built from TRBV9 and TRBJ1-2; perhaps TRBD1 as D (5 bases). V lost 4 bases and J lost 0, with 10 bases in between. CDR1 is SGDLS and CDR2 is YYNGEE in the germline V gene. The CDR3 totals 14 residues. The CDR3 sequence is CASSLPTANYGYTF. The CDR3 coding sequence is TGTGCCAGCAGCCTCCCGACAGCTAACTATGGCTACACCTTC.

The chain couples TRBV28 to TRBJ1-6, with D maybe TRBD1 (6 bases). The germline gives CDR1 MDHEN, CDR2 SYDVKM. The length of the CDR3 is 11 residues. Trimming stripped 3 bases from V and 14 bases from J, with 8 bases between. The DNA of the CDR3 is TGTGCCAGCAGTTTGAGGGGGTCCCTCCACTTT. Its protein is CASSLRGSLHF.

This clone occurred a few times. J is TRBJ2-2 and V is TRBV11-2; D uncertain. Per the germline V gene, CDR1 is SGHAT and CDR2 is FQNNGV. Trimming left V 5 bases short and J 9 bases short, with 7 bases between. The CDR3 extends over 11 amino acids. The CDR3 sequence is CASSPKRELFF. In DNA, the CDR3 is TGTGCCAGCAGCCCCAAGCGGGAGCTGTTTTTT.

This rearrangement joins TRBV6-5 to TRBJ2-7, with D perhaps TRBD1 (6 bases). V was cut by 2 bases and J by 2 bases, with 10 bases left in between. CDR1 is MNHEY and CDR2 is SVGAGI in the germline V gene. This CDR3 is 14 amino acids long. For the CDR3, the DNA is TGTGCCAGCAGTTACGGACAGAGAGCCTACGAGCAGTACTTC. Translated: CASSYGQRAYEQYF.

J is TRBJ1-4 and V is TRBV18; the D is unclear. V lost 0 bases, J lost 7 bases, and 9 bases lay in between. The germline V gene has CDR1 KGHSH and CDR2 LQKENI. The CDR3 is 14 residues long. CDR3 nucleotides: TGTGCCAGCTCACCACCGGTACAGACTGAAAAACTGTTTTTT. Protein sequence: CASSPPVQTEKLFF.

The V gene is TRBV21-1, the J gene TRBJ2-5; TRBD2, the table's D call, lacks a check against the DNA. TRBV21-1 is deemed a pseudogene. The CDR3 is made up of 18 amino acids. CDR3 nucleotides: TGTGCCAGCAGCAAACCGCAAGACCCGGGGGTCCTCCAAGAGACCCAGTACTTC. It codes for CASSKPQDPGVLQETQYF.

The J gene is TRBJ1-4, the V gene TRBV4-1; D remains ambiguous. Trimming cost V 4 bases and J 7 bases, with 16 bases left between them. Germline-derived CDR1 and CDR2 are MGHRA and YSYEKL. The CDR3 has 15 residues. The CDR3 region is CASSPVLGEAEKLFF. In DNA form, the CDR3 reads TGCGCCAGCAGCCCAGTTCTCGGAGAGGCTGAAAAACTGTTTTTT.

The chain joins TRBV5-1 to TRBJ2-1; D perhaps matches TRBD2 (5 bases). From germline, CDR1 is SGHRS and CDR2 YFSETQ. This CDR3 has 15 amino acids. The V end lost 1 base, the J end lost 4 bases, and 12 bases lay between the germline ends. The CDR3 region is CASSLLSGPYNEQFF. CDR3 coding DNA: TGCGCCAGCAGCTTGTTGAGCGGCCCGTACAATGAGCAGTTCTTC.

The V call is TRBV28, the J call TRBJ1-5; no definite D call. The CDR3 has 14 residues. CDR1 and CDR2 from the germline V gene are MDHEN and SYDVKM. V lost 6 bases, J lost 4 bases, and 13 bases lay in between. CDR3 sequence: CASSPDGENQPQHF. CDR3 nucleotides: TGTGCCAGCAGCCCAGATGGAGAAAATCAGCCCCAGCATTTT.

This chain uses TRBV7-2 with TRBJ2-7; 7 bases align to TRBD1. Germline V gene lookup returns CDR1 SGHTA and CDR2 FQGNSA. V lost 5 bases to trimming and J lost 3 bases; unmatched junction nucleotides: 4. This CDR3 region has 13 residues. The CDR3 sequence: CASSPDRNYEQYF. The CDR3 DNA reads TGTGCCAGCAGCCCGGACAGGAACTACGAGCAGTACTTC.

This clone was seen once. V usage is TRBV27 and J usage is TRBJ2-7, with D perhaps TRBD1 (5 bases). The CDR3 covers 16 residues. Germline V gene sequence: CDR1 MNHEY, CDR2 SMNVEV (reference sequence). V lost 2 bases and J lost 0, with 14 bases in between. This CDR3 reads CASSLKRTPSSYEQYF. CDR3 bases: TGTGCCAGCAGTTTAAAAAGGACACCTAGCTCCTACGAGCAGTACTTC.